This T cell receptor (beta chain) is drawn from a study of CD8 T cells in Susac syndrome. The RNA, about 0.45 to 1 ug, was put through reverse transcription using random hexamers. The authors amplified TCR beta CDR3 across 54 Vbeta and 13 Jbeta using immunoSEQ multiplex PCR. TCRdb called the immunoSEQ multiplex PCR reads again in MiXCR, with one record for every CDR3 protein. The sample has 250,000 to 300,000 distinct CDR3 sequences; around 85% are singletons. CDR3 size: 14 residues. V was cut by 2 bases and J by 4 bases, with 11 bases left in between. CDR1 is MNHEY and CDR2 is SMNVEV in the germline V gene (reference sequence). Study-level points and caveats: Only a relatively small number of individuals were included in the TCR sequencing and HLA analysis.

TEMRA cells were FACS-enriched and CD8+ and CD4+ T cells negatively isolated. This clonotype was recorded once. Its specificity is unknown. J is TRBJ1-1 and V is TRBV27, with D possibly being TRBD1 (6 bases). This receptor was taken from a human donor with multiple sclerosis. The sequenced sample was CD8+ T cells from PBMCs. DNA for the CDR3: TGTGCCAGCAGTTTAGAACAGGGTGGCACTGAAGCTTTCTTT. Amino acid sequence: CASSLEQGGTEAFF.